One sample yielded the 29 T cell receptor beta chains listed below, sequenced in a study of molecular identifiers for immune sequencing clone quantification. Each CDR3 protein is one row after TCRdb ran MiXCR on the PCR reads. The sample has about 640,000 distinct CDR3 sequences; just under 20% are singletons. Specimen: naive CD8+ T cells from blood, with Jurkat cell RNA spiked in. As to subset: FACS-sorted CD8+CD4-CCR7+CD45RA+ naive T cells. Receptors were obtained from a human donor in good health. Some libraries in this study had Jurkat cell RNA spiked in.

The sample holds many counts of this clonotype. The rearrangement joins TRBV30 to TRBJ2-3, with D perhaps assigned TRBD1 or TRBD2 (5 bases each). V shed 4 bases and J shed 2 bases, with 13 bases lying between them. The V gene's germline CDR1 is GTSNPN and CDR2 SVGIG (reference sequence). The CDR3 runs to 14 residues. This CDR3 is CAWTPGLLTDTQYF. CDR3 sequence (DNA): TGTGCCTGGACCCCGGGGCTGCTCACAGATACGCAGTATTTT.

The chain employs TRBV5-4 and TRBJ2-7; D not certain. The CDR3 consists of 14 residues. Germline V gene lookup returns CDR1 SGHNT and CDR2 YYREEE (reference sequence). V shed 2 bases and J shed 0 bases, with 9 bases lying between them. DNA for the CDR3: TGTGCCAGCAGCTTCTTCGGCGCCTCCTACGAGCAGTACTTC. Translation gives CASSFFGASYEQYF.

This clonotype came up many times. The chain carries TRBV6-2 or TRBV6-3 and TRBJ2-7; 7 nucleotides line up with TRBD2. With V trimmed by 6 bases and J by 3 bases, 5 bases remained unmatched. Germline assignment: CDR1 MNHEY and CDR2 SVGEGT. This CDR3 is built from 13 residues. CDR3 in amino acids: CASRMERGYEQYF. The CDR3 DNA follows: TGTGCCAGCAGAATGGAGCGGGGCTACGAGCAGTACTTC.

The J gene is TRBJ2-7, the V gene TRBV5-1; 7 positions agree with TRBD2. The CDR3 length is 14 residues. Germline values: CDR1 SGHRS, CDR2 YFSETQ. Trimming cost V 1 base and J 6 bases; bases outside gene matches: 7. The CDR3 nucleotides read TGCGCCAGCAGCTTGAAGCAGGGAGGGATCGAGCAGTACTTC. Protein: CASSLKQGGIEQYF.

Concerning this clonotype: No DNA is shown, since the ends of the CDR3 on it are uncertain; the CDR3 is the one TCRdb lists. The chain links TRBV30 to TRBJ2-1; the D call in the table, TRBD1, was not verified against the DNA. The CDR3 length is 15 residues, termini included. In germline, CDR1 is GTSNPN, CDR2 SVGIG (reference sequence). The CDR3 is CAWGVGTGGLNERFF.

The CDR3 protein is CASSPRGTDQPQHF. The CDR3 DNA is TGTGCCAGCAGCCCGAGGGGGACCGATCAGCCCCAGCATTTT. The V call is TRBV7-6, the J call TRBJ1-5, with D possibly TRBD1 on 6 matching bases. Germline V CDR1 and CDR2: SGHVS, FNYEAQ. The V and J ends lost 5 bases and 5 bases respectively, with 13 bases between them. The CDR3 spans 14 residues.

This clonotype is a singleton in its sample. This could be a read error, since a much larger clone is one nucleotide away. This chain joins TRBV4-3 and TRBJ2-7; TRBD2 is a possible D gene (6 bases). Germline loops: CDR1 LGHNA, CDR2 YSLEER. The CDR3 covers 16 residues. V lost 0 bases, J lost 0 bases, and 12 bases lay in between. CDR3 bases: TGCGCCAGCAGCCAAGATTGGGCGCGGGACTCCTACGAGCAGTACTTC. Encoded protein: CASSQDWARDSYEQYF.

Details on this clonotype: This may stem from a read error, because a much larger clone lies one nucleotide away. V and J are TRBV5-6 and TRBJ2-2, with D possibly being TRBD2 (5 bases). V was clipped by 2 bases and J by 3 bases, with 14 bases between them. CDR1 and CDR2 (germline): SGHDT, YYEEEE. The length of the CDR3 is 16 residues. Written as DNA, the CDR3 is TGTGCCAGCAGCTTACAGCGATTCGGGGACACCGGGGAGCTGTTTTTT. Its translation: CASSLQRFGDTGELFF.

This chain connects TRBV5-4 to TRBJ2-2; TRBD2 matches at 12 bases. This CDR3 has 13 amino acids. Per the germline V gene, CDR1 is SGHNT and CDR2 is YYREEE (reference sequence). The V gene end was trimmed by 9 bases and the J gene end by 5 bases; junction bases not matched to a gene: 2. The CDR3 loop reads CATSGGATGELFF. As DNA, the CDR3 is TGTGCCACTAGCGGGGGGGCAACCGGGGAGCTGTTTTTT.

This clonotype was seen ten or more times. This chain joins TRBV7-9 and TRBJ1-1; tentatively, D is TRBD1 (6 bases). The CDR3 sequence is 15 residues long. V lost 1 base and J 4 bases, leaving 13 bases between the germline ends. Germline-derived CDR1 and CDR2 are SEHNR and FQNEAQ (reference sequence). The CDR3 nucleotides are TGTGCCAGCAGCTTAGTTCTTGCAGGGGCCACTGAAGCTTTCTTT. This sequence encodes CASSLVLAGATEAFF.

As to this clonotype: At one end the junction does not follow the germline gene, possibly because of a read error. J is TRBJ2-3 and V is TRBV20-1, with a weak D call TRBD1 (6 bases). Per the germline V gene, CDR1 is DFQATT and CDR2 is SNEGSKA (reference sequence). The CDR3 contains 15 residues. Here the CDR3 reads CSAREQGYGADTQYF. CDR3 nucleotides: TGCAGTGCTAGGGAGCAGGGGTATGGCGCAGATACGCAGTATTTC.

This clonotype turned up a few times. The genes are TRBV5-5 and TRBJ2-7; D gene unclear. The CDR3 is made up of 14 amino acids. With 1 base removed from V and 2 bases from J, the gap between germline ends came to 10 bases. CDR1 and CDR2 from the germline V gene are SGHKS and YYEKEE (reference sequence). The CDR3 spells CASSLSTETYEQYF. The CDR3 DNA sequence: TGTGCCAGCAGCTTGTCTACAGAAACCTACGAGCAGTACTTC.

In its sample, this clonotype was seen many times. This chain joins TRBV4-3 and TRBJ1-2, with 10 positions matching TRBD1. V lost 4 bases, J lost 5 bases, and 7 bases stayed unmatched. The CDR3 extends over 15 amino acids. Germline V gene lookup returns CDR1 LGHNA and CDR2 YSLEER. This chain's CDR3 is CASSPFRTGGYGYTF. The CDR3 DNA follows: TGCGCCAGCAGCCCGTTTCGGACAGGGGGTTATGGCTACACCTTC.

This clonotype was counted at least ten times. V is TRBV29-1 and J is TRBJ2-2, with 8 nucleotides matching TRBD1. This CDR3 region has 16 residues. The germline V gene encodes CDR1 SQVTM and CDR2 ANQGSEA. With 1 base clipped from V and 1 base from J, the junction kept 5 bases outside the gene matches. The CDR3 region is CSVEGAGGLNTGELFF. The DNA for the CDR3 is TGCAGCGTTGAAGGCGCAGGGGGCTTGAACACCGGGGAGCTGTTTTTT.

This clonotype was recorded at least ten times. V and J are TRBV28 and TRBJ2-1; a possible D gene is TRBD2 (5 bases). Trimming stripped 3 bases from V and 0 bases from J, with 12 bases between. CDR3 length: 16 residues. Germline V gives CDR1 MDHEN, CDR2 SYDVKM. CDR3 DNA sequence: TGTGCCAGCAGTTTGAGGCCGGGGAGCTCCTACAATGAGCAGTTCTTC. Its protein is CASSLRPGSSYNEQFF.

This clonotype was seen many times. The chain recombines TRBV27 with TRBJ1-2; possibly TRBD1 for D (6 bases). Trimming cost V 3 bases and J 8 bases, with 16 bases left between them. Germline V gene data show CDR1 as MNHEY and CDR2 as SMNVEV (reference sequence). The CDR3 contains 14 residues. DNA for the CDR3: TGTGCCAGCAGTTTTAGGACAGCCGCTAAGGGCTACACCTTC. Translated, it gives CASSFRTAAKGYTF.

The V call is TRBV12-3 or TRBV12-4, the J call TRBJ2-7; maybe TRBD2 (6 bases). This CDR3 contains 13 residues. V dropped 6 bases and J dropped 7 bases, with 16 bases sitting between them. The CDR3 DNA reads TGTGCCAGCAGCAGGGACTGGGAGCCGGAGCAGTACTTC. Protein sequence: CASSRDWEPEQYF.

This clonotype was found once. Germline is not matched at one junction end, which may reflect a read error. The gene calls are TRBV6-5 and TRBJ2-6, with 12 positions matching TRBD1. CDR3 length: 17 residues. The germline V gene encodes CDR1 MNHEY and CDR2 SVGAGI. CDR3 nucleotides: TGTGCCAGCAGTTACGGGACAGGGGGCGCTGGGGCCGACGTCCTGACTTTC. It encodes CASSYGTGGAGADVLTF.

A remark on this clonotype: The conserved phenylalanine or tryptophan is not found at the CDR3 terminus, so this likely reflects a read error. The rearrangement links TRBV7-9 to TRBJ2-7; D is possibly TRBD1 (7 bases). CDR3 length equals 15 residues. The V gene lost 5 bases and the J gene lost 3 bases, with 17 bases spanning the gap. The V gene's germline CDR1 is SEHNR and CDR2 FQNEAQ (reference sequence). CDR3 amino acids: CASSGGDRGDYEQYI. As DNA, the CDR3 is TGTGCCAGCAGCGGAGGGGACAGAGGGGACTACGAGCAGTACATC.

This clonotype appeared many times. J is TRBJ2-7 and V is TRBV9, with D perhaps matching TRBD2 (6 bases). V shed 3 bases and J shed 6 bases, with 16 bases lying between them. Germline V CDR1 and CDR2: SGDLS, YYNGEE. The CDR3 runs 14 residues. As DNA, the CDR3 is TGTGCCAGCAGCGGATTGGGAGGATCGGGCGAGCAGTACTTC. Its protein product is CASSGLGGSGEQYF.

This clonotype was recorded at least ten times. The chain joins TRBV5-6 to TRBJ1-2; D is ambiguous. In germline, CDR1 is SGHDT, CDR2 YYEEEE. The V end was cut by 2 bases, the J end by 3 bases, with 8 bases between. There are 13 residues in the CDR3. The DNA of the CDR3 is TGTGCCAGCAGCTTCCAGCAAGACTATGGCTACACCTTC. Amino acids: CASSFQQDYGYTF.

The chain couples TRBV7-9 to TRBJ1-2; D is possibly TRBD1 (5 bases). This CDR3 is 14 amino acids long. Germline V lookup: CDR1 SEHNR, CDR2 FQNEAQ (reference sequence). V lost 5 bases, J lost 2 bases, and 12 bases lay in between. In nucleotides, the CDR3 is TGTGCCAGCAGCACCCAGGACAAGAACTATGGCTACACCTTC. Residues: CASSTQDKNYGYTF.

This clonotype was picked up many times. This chain joins TRBV7-9 and TRBJ2-3, with TRBD1 matching over 7 bases. Trimming removed 2 bases from V and 4 bases from J; junction bases left unmatched: 9. The CDR3 length is 16 residues. The V gene's germline CDR1 is SEHNR and CDR2 FQNEAQ (reference sequence). DNA of the CDR3: TGTGCCAGCAGCTTAATGACAGGGATTAGCGCAGATACGCAGTATTTT. Encoded protein: CASSLMTGISADTQYF.

The J gene is TRBJ2-7, the V gene TRBV19; either TRBD1 or TRBD2 may fit D (5 bases each). Trimming took off 6 bases at V and 5 bases at J, with 20 bases between the two ends. CDR1 and CDR2 (germline): LNHDA, SQIVND (reference sequence). This CDR3 region has 15 residues. The CDR3 region has the DNA TGTGCCAGTAGAGACGGGACGAGGAGTCGGAACGAGCAGTACTTC. It codes for CASRDGTRSRNEQYF.

This clonotype was recorded many times. This chain uses TRBV20-1 with TRBJ2-7; the D gene could be TRBD1 or TRBD2 (5 bases each). This CDR3 has 15 amino acids. Germline V gene lookup returns CDR1 DFQATT and CDR2 SNEGSKA (reference sequence). V was clipped by 0 bases and J by 7 bases, with 19 bases between them. In DNA form, the CDR3 reads TGCAGTGCTAGAGATCTGGCAGGGACCCTGGGGGAGCAGTACTTC. Translating it yields CSARDLAGTLGEQYF.

In this sample, this clonotype turned up many times. The rearrangement links TRBV28 to TRBJ2-7; D unclear. V dropped 6 bases and J dropped 4 bases, with 13 bases sitting between them. Germline loops: CDR1 MDHEN, CDR2 SYDVKM. This CDR3 region has 13 residues. CDR3 DNA sequence: TGTGCCAGCAGCTTAGCTGGACGTTACGAGCAGTACTTC. It codes for CASSLAGRYEQYF.

This clonotype was observed at least ten times. J is TRBJ2-3 and V is TRBV7-9, with 9 bases aligning to TRBD1. The length of the CDR3 is 15 residues. Per the germline V gene, CDR1 is SEHNR and CDR2 is FQNEAQ (reference sequence). Unmatched junction bases numbered 4, after V lost 2 bases and J lost 4 bases. The CDR3 reads CASSLTGGGSDTQYF. Written as DNA, the CDR3 is TGTGCCAGCAGCTTAACAGGGGGCGGATCAGATACGCAGTATTTT.

The chain has TRBV7-9 and TRBJ2-7, with D possibly TRBD1 on 6 matching bases. There are 16 residues in the CDR3. V was cut by 4 bases and J by 0 bases, with 16 bases left in between. Germline CDR1 reads SEHNR; CDR2 reads FQNEAQ (reference sequence). The CDR3 spells CASSSATGKSSYEQYF. The CDR3 coding sequence is TGTGCCAGCAGCTCCGCGACAGGAAAGAGCTCCTACGAGCAGTACTTC.

This clonotype was counted at least ten times. This chain uses TRBV7-2 with TRBJ2-5, with D perhaps TRBD2 (5 bases). Trimming cost V 1 base and J 2 bases, with 11 bases left between them. This CDR3 region has 15 residues. Germline CDR1 reads SGHTA; CDR2 reads FQGNSA. Written as DNA, the CDR3 is TGTGCCAGCAGCTTAGTCGCCGGGATTCAAGAGACCCAGTACTTC. Protein sequence: CASSLVAGIQETQYF.